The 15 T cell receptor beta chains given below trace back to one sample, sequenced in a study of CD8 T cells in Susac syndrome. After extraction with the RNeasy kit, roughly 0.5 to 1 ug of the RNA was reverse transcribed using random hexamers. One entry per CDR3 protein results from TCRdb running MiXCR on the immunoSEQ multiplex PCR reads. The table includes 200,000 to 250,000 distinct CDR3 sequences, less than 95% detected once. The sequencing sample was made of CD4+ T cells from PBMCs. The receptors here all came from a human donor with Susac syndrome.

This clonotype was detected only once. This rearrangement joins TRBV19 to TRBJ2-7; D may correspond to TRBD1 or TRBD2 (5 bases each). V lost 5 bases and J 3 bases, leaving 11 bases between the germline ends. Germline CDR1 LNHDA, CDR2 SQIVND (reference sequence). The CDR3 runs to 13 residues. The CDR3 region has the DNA TGTGCCAGTAGTGCCGGGGCTGGCTACGAGCAGTACTTC. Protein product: CASSAGAGYEQYF. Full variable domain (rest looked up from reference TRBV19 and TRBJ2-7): DGGITQSPKYLFRKEGQNVTLSCEQNLNHDAMYWYRQDPGQGLRLIYYSQIVNDFQKGDIAEGYSVSREKKESFPLTVTSAQKNPTAFYLCASSAGAGYEQYFGPGTRLTVT.

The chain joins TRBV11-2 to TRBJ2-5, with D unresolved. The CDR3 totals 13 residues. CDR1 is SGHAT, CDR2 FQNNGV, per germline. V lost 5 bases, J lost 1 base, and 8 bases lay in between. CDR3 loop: CASSPGSQETQYF. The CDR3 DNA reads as TGTGCCAGCAGCCCGGGCAGCCAAGAGACCCAGTACTTC. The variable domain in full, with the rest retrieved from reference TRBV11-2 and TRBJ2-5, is EAGVAQSPRYKIIEKRQSVAFWCNPISGHATLYWYQQILGQGPKLLIQFQNNGVVDDSQLPKDRFSAERLKGVDSTLKIQPAKLEDSAVYLCASSPGSQETQYFGPGTRLLVL.

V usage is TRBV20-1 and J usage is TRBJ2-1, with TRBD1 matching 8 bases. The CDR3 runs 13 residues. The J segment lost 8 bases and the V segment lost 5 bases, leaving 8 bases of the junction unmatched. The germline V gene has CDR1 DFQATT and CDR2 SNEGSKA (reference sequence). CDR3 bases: TGCAGTGCTCCCTCGCCGACAGGGGATGAGCAGTTCTTC. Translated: CSAPSPTGDEQFF.

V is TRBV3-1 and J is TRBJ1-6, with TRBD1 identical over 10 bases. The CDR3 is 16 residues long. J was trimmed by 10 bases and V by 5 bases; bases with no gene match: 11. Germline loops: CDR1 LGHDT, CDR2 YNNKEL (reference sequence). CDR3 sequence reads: CASSRGARDRGSPLHF. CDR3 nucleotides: TGTGCCAGCAGCAGGGGGGCCCGGGACAGGGGATCACCCCTCCACTTT.

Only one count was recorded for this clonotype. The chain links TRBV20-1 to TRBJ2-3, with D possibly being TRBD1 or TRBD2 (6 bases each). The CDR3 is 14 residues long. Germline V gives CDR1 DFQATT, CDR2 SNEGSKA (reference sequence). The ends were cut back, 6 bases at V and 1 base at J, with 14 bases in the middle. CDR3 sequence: CSAPEGGRTDTQYF. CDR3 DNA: TGCAGTGCACCAGAGGGGGGCCGCACAGATACGCAGTATTTT.

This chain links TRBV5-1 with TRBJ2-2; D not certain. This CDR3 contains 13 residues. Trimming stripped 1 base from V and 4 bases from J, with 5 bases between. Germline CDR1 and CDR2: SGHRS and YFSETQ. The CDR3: CASSLKLTGELFF. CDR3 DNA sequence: TGCGCCAGCAGCTTGAAGCTCACCGGGGAGCTGTTTTTT. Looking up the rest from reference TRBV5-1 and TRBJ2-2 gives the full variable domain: KAGVTQTPRYLIKTRGQQVTLSCSPISGHRSVSWYQQTPGQGLQFLFEYFSETQRNKGNFPGRFSGRQFSNSRSEMNVSTLELGDSALYLCASSLKLTGELFFGEGSRLTVL.

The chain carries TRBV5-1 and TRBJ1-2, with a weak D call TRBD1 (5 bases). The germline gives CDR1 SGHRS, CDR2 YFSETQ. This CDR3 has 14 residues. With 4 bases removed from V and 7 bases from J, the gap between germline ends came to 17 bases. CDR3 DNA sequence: TGCGCCAGCAGCCTAACAGGAGAGATATCTGGCTACACCTTC. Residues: CASSLTGEISGYTF.

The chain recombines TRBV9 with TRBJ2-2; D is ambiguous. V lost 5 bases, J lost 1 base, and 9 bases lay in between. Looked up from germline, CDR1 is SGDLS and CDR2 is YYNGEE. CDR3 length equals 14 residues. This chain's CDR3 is CASRLEVNTGELFF. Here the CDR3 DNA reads TGTGCCAGCAGGTTGGAAGTGAACACCGGGGAGCTGTTTTTT.

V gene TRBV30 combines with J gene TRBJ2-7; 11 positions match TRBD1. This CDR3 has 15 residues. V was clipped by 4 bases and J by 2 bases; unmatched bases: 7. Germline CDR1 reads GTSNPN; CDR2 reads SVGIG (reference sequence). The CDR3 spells CAWKRGTGGAYEQYF. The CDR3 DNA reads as TGTGCCTGGAAACGCGGGACAGGGGGGGCCTACGAGCAGTACTTC.

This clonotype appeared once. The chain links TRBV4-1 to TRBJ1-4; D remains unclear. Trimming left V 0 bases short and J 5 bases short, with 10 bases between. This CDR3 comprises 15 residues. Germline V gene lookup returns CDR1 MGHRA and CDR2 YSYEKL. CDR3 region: CASSQEERENEKLFF. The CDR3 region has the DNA TGCGCCAGCAGCCAAGAAGAGAGAGAAAATGAAAAACTGTTTTTT.

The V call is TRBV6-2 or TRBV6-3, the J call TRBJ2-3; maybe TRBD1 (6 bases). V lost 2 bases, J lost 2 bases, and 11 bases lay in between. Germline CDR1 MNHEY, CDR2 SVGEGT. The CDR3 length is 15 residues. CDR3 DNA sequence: TGTGCCAGCAGTTACCAGGGGACCCACACAGATACGCAGTATTTT. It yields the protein CASSYQGTHTDTQYF.

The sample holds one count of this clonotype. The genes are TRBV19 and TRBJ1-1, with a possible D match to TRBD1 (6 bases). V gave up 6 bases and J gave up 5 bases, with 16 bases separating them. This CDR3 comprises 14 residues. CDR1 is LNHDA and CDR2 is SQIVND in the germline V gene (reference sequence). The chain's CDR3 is CASRGRTAWTEAFF. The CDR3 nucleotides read TGTGCCAGTAGGGGACGGACAGCCTGGACTGAAGCTTTCTTT.

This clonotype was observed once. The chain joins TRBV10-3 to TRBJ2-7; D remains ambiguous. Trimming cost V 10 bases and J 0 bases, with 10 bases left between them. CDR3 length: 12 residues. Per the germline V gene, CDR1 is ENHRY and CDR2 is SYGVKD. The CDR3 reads CASAGPSYEQYF. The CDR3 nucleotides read TGTGCCAGCGCCGGGCCCTCCTACGAGCAGTACTTC.

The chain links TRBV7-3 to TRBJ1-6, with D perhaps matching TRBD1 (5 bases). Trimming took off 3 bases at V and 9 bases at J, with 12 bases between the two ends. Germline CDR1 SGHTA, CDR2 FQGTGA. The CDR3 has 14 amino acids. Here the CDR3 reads CASSFGASSSPLHF. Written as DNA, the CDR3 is TGTGCCAGCAGCTTTGGGGCGTCGAGTTCACCCCTCCACTTT.

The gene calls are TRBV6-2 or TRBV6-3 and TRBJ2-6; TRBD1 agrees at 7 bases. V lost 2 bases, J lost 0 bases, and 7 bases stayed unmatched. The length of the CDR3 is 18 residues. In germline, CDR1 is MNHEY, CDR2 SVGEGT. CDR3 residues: CASSYETGSGSGANVLTF. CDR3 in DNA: TGTGCCAGCAGTTACGAGACAGGGAGCGGCTCTGGGGCCAACGTCCTGACTTTC.